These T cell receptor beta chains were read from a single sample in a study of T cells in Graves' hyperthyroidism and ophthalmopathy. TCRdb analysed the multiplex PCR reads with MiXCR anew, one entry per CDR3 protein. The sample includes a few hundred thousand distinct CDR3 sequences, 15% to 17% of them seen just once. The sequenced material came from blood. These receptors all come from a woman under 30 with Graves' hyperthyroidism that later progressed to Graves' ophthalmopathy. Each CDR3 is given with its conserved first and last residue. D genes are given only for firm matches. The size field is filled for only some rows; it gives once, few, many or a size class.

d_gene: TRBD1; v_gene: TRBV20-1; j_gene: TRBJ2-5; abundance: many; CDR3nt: TGCAGTGCGGAACAGGGGGTCCGGTTCCAAGAGACCCAGTACTTC; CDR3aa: CSAEQGVRFQETQYF
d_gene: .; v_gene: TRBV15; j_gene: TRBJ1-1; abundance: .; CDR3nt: TGTGCCACCAGCGCTCGCAGGGGGAACACTGAAGCTTTCTTT; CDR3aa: CATSARRGNTEAFF
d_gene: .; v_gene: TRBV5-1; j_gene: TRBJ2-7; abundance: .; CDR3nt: TGCGCCAGCAGCTTTGAATACCCCTACGAGCAGTACTTC; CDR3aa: CASSFEYPYEQYF
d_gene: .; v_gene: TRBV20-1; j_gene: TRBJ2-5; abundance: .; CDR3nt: TGCAGTGCTCTGACTGGGGAGACCCAGTACTTC; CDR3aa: CSALTGETQYF
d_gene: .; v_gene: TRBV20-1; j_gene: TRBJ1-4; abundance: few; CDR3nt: TGCAGTGTTCTACCGGCAGGGGAAGGGGAAAAACTGTTTTTT; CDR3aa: CSVLPAGEGEKLFF
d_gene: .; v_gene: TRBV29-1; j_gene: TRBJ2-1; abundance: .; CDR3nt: TGCAGCCCGTACCTAGCTAGCAATGAGCAGTTCTTC; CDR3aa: CSPYLASNEQFF
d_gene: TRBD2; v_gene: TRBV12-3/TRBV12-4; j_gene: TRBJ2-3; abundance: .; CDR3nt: TGTGCCAGCAGCCTCGGGCGGGGGGGAGATACGCAGTATTTT; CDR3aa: CASSLGRGGDTQYF
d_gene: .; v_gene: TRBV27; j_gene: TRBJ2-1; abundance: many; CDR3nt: TGTGCCAGCCGGGAGCACGCTACAATTTGGCAGTTCTTC; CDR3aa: CASREHATIWQFF
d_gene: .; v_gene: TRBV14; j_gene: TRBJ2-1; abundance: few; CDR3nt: TGTGCCAGCAGTTCCCTCCCCGTTACCTATGAGCAGTTCTTC; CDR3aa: CASSSLPVTYEQFF
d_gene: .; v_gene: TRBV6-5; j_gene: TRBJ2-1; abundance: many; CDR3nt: TGTGCCAGCAGTTACGGGTGGGGAAGGCAGTTCTTC; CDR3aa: CASSYGWGRQFF
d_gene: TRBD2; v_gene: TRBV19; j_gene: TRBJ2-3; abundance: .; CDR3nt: TGTGCCAGTAGTTCTGCACTAGCGGGATTAAACACAGATACGCAGTATTTT; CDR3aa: CASSSALAGLNTDTQYF
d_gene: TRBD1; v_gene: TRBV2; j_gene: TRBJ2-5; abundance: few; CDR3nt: TGTGCCAGCAAAGGGGACAGGGGTGACGAGACCCAGTACTTC; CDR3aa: CASKGDRGDETQYF
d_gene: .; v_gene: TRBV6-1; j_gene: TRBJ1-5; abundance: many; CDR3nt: TGTGCCAGCAGTCCCCATGGTATATGGAATCAGCCCCAGCATTTT; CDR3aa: CASSPHGIWNQPQHF
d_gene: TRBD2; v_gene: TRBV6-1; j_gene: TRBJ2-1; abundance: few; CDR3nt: TGTGCCAGCAGTGTGACTAGCGGGGTGTACAATGAGCAGTTCTTC; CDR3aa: CASSVTSGVYNEQFF
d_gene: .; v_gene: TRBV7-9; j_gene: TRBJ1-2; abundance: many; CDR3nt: TGTGCCAGCAGCTCCGGAGGGGGAAGGGGAGGCTACACCTTC; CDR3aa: CASSSGGGRGGYTF
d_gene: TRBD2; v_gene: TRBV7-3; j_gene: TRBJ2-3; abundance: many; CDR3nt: TGTGCCAGCAGCTTAACAGGGCTAGCGGCACTTAGCACAGATACGCAGTATTTT; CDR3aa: CASSLTGLAALSTDTQYF
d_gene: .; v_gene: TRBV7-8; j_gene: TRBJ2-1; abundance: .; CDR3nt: TGTGCCAGCACCCTGACAGGTAACTACAATGAGCAGTTCTTC; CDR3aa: CASTLTGNYNEQFF